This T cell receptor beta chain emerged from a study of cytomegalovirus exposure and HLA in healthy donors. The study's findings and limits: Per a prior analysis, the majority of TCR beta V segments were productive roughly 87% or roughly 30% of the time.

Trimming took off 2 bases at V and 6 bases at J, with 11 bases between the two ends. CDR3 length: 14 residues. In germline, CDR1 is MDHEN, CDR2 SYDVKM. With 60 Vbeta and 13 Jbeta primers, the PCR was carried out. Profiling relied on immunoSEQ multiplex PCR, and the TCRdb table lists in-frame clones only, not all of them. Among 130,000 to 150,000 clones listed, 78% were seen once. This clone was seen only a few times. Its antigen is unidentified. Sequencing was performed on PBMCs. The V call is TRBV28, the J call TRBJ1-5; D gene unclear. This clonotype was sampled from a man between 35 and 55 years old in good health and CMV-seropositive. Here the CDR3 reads CASSLQAGGQPQHF. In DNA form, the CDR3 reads TGTGCCAGCAGTTTACAGGCAGGAGGTCAGCCCCAGCATTTT.